These 24 T cell receptor beta chains were all obtained from the same sample, sequenced in a study of T cell responses to AZD1222 COVID-19 vaccine (dated by TCRdb to about 2021). Sample time point, as interpreted from the label and publication: baseline before first vaccination. Library generation was performed with the immunoSEQ multiplex PCR assay. TCRdb re-hosts the immuneACCESS table, in-frame sequences only. Its copies lack some clones; in the studies checked, an unresolved V gene accounts for under half of them, and the cause for the rest is not known. The sample includes 130,000 or so clones, with around 94% observed a single time. Roughly 6.6% of the sample comes from the top ten. Specimen: peripheral blood, collected on day 0 of AZD1222 vaccination. The receptors come from an adult in good health.

The rearrangement links TRBV27 to TRBJ2-7, with no clear D. V was trimmed by 6 bases and J by 3 bases, leaving 12 bases between them. CDR1 is MNHEY, CDR2 SMNVEV, per germline (reference sequence). The CDR3 loop spans 13 amino acids. CDR3 in amino acids: CASSLLPGYEQYF. CDR3 nucleotide sequence: TGTGCCAGCAGCTTACTTCCAGGCTACGAGCAGTACTTC.

This clone was recorded once. This sequence joins TRBV7-2 and TRBJ2-3; no reliable D call. The CDR3 runs to 14 residues. V gave up 6 bases and J gave up 4 bases, with 14 bases separating them. CDR1 SGHTA and CDR2 FQGNSA come from the germline V gene. CDR3 sequence reads: CASRPPTMSDTQYF. The DNA of the CDR3 is TGTGCCAGCAGGCCCCCCACTATGTCAGATACGCAGTATTTT. The whole variable domain, remainder taken from reference TRBV7-2 and TRBJ2-3, is GAGVSQSPSNKVTEKGKDVELRCDPISGHTALYWYRQSLGQGLEFLIYFQGNSAPDKSGLPSDRFSAERTGGSVSTLTIQRTQQEDSAVYLCASRPPTMSDTQYFGPGTRLTVL.

The chain joins TRBV9 to TRBJ2-7; 14 bases agree with TRBD2. Germline V gene data show CDR1 as SGDLS and CDR2 as YYNGEE. V lost 4 bases, J lost 0 bases, and 12 bases stayed unmatched. The CDR3 length is 19 residues. The CDR3 DNA sequence: TGTGCCAGCAGCTCACCCGGGACTAGCGGGAGCCTAGACTCCTACGAGCAGTACTTC. Encoded protein: CASSSPGTSGSLDSYEQYF.

V is TRBV18 and J is TRBJ2-1; D unclear. Trimming shortened V by 0 bases and J by 0 bases, and 12 bases separated the two germline ends. This CDR3 comprises 17 residues. Germline V gene data show CDR1 as KGHSH and CDR2 as LQKENI. The CDR3: CASSPPLDVSSYNEQFF. The CDR3 nucleotides read TGTGCCAGCTCACCACCACTTGACGTTAGCTCCTACAATGAGCAGTTCTTC.

J is TRBJ2-3 and V is TRBV10-1; a possible D gene is TRBD1 (5 bases). The CDR3 totals 14 residues. The ends were cut back, 4 bases at V and 4 bases at J, with 12 bases in the middle. Germline CDR1 WNHNN, CDR2 SYGVQD (reference sequence). In nucleotides, the CDR3 is TGCGCCAGCAGTGCCAGGGTAGGGGCAGATACGCAGTATTTT. This sequence encodes CASSARVGADTQYF.

The chain employs TRBV25-1 and TRBJ2-5; D not resolved. The V gene's germline CDR1 is MGHDK and CDR2 SYGVNS. The CDR3 is made up of 14 amino acids. Trimming removed 1 base from V and 5 bases from J, with 11 bases in between. The CDR3 loop is CASSEFVQEETQYF. CDR3 DNA: TGTGCCAGCAGTGAATTTGTCCAGGAGGAGACCCAGTACTTC.

Only a few counts were recorded for this clone. The V gene is TRBV7-9, the J gene TRBJ1-1, with D perhaps matching TRBD1 (5 bases). The CDR3 length is 14 residues. Trimming cost V 2 bases and J 0 bases, with 7 bases left between them. Looked up from germline, CDR1 is SEHNR and CDR2 is FQNEAQ (reference sequence). CDR3 DNA sequence: TGTGCCAGCAGCTTAAGCAGGGTGAACACTGAAGCTTTCTTT. Its translation: CASSLSRVNTEAFF.

The genes are TRBV18 and TRBJ2-1; D gene ambiguous. The CDR3 extends over 16 amino acids. Germline assignment: CDR1 KGHSH and CDR2 LQKENI. With 6 bases removed from V and 5 bases from J, the gap between germline ends came to 20 bases. Here the CDR3 reads CASSPSNADIHNEQFF. The CDR3 DNA reads TGTGCCAGCTCTCCTTCGAACGCGGATATCCACAATGAGCAGTTCTTC.

This chain connects TRBV2 to TRBJ2-7; TRBD1 matches at 11 bases. Germline V gene data show CDR1 as SNHLY and CDR2 as FYNNEI. The V gene end was trimmed by 6 bases and the J gene end by 3 bases; junction bases not matched to a gene: 7. The CDR3 runs 15 residues. The CDR3 coding sequence is TGTGCCAGCAGGCCCGGGACAGGGGGTATCTACGAGCAGTACTTC. It encodes CASRPGTGGIYEQYF. The complete variable domain, with remaining parts taken from reference TRBV2 and TRBJ2-7, reads EPEVTQTPSHQVTQMGQEVILRCVPISNHLYFYWYRQILGQKVEFLVSFYNNEISEKSEIFDDQFSVERPDGSNFTLKIRSTKLEDSAMYFCASRPGTGGIYEQYFGPGTRLTVT.

V is TRBV3-1 (or the pseudogene TRBV3-2) and J is TRBJ2-7, with D maybe TRBD2 (6 bases). The CDR3 is 12 residues long. Germline values: CDR1 LGHDT, CDR2 YNNKEL (reference sequence). V gave up 2 bases and J gave up 6 bases, with 8 bases separating them. The CDR3 here is CASSQRGSEQYF. The CDR3 DNA is TGTGCCAGCAGCCAACGGGGGAGCGAGCAGTACTTC.

This rearrangement joins TRBV5-4 to TRBJ2-2; D gene uncertain. Per germline, CDR1 SGHNT and CDR2 YYREEE (reference sequence). The CDR3 contains 15 residues. Trimming shortened V by 4 bases and J by 0 bases, and 10 bases separated the two germline ends. CDR3 coding DNA: TGTGCCAGCAGCCCGATCGGGCCGAACACCGGGGAGCTGTTTTTT. Translating it yields CASSPIGPNTGELFF.

The chain carries TRBV14 and TRBJ2-7; D might be TRBD2 (5 bases). The germline V gene has CDR1 SGHDN and CDR2 FVKESK. Trimming pared 1 base from V and 0 bases from J, leaving 7 bases between. The CDR3 is 14 residues long. CDR3 bases: TGTGCCAGCAGCCAAGGGACTTACTCCTACGAGCAGTACTTC. It translates to CASSQGTYSYEQYF.

The chain links TRBV5-3 to TRBJ1-5, with 7 bases matching TRBD1. TRBV5-3 is designated an ORF whose function remains uncertain. The CDR3 is 17 residues long. V shed 3 bases, J shed 5 bases, and the junction held 14 bases outside the gene matches. The DNA for the CDR3 is TGTGCCAGAAGCTCGAGACAGGGAGGCCCGAGGGATCAGCCCCAGCATTTT. It translates to CARSSRQGGPRDQPQHF.

The chain combines TRBV5-1 with TRBJ2-1; D not certain. V was trimmed by 0 bases and J by 6 bases, leaving 13 bases between them. CDR1 is SGHRS, CDR2 YFSETQ, per germline. CDR3 length equals 15 residues. The CDR3 DNA reads TGCGCCAGCAGCTTGGGGTGGGATGAGCGCAATGAGCAGTTCTTC. It encodes CASSLGWDERNEQFF. The complete variable domain, with remaining parts taken from reference TRBV5-1 and TRBJ2-1, reads KAGVTQTPRYLIKTRGQQVTLSCSPISGHRSVSWYQQTPGQGLQFLFEYFSETQRNKGNFPGRFSGRQFSNSRSEMNVSTLELGDSALYLCASSLGWDERNEQFFGPGTRLTVL.

The genes are TRBV20-1 and TRBJ1-2; D remains ambiguous. CDR3 length: 11 residues. Trimming shortened V by 5 bases and J by 3 bases, and 7 bases separated the two germline ends. Germline CDR1 and CDR2: DFQATT and SNEGSKA (reference sequence). CDR3 sequence: CSASLYYGYTF. The CDR3, as DNA: TGCAGTGCTTCCTTATACTATGGCTACACCTTC.

This sequence joins TRBV6-5 and TRBJ2-7; possible D gene TRBD1, 5 bases. The CDR3 is made up of 13 amino acids. Trimming shortened V by 4 bases and J by 2 bases, and 9 bases separated the two germline ends. Germline CDR1 MNHEY, CDR2 SVGAGI. The CDR3 spells CASSWTRTYEQYF. CDR3 in DNA: TGTGCCAGCAGTTGGACAAGGACCTACGAGCAGTACTTC.

This clone occurred once. The chain carries TRBV6-2 or TRBV6-3 and TRBJ2-2; possible D gene TRBD1, 6 bases. The CDR3 contains 14 residues. V shed 6 bases and J shed 4 bases, with 12 bases lying between them. Germline CDR1 reads MNHEY; CDR2 reads SVGEGT. CDR3 loop: CASSQGQITGELFF. The CDR3 DNA reads as TGTGCCAGCAGCCAAGGACAGATCACCGGGGAGCTGTTTTTT.

This chain joins TRBV6-5 and TRBJ2-1; TRBD1 is a possible D gene (5 bases). Germline-derived CDR1 and CDR2 are MNHEY and SVGAGI. V lost 0 bases and J 5 bases, leaving 11 bases between the germline ends. The CDR3 length is 15 residues. This chain's CDR3 is CASSYSQGFNNEQFF. The CDR3 DNA follows: TGTGCCAGCAGTTACTCCCAGGGATTCAACAATGAGCAGTTCTTC.

The V call is TRBV6-5, the J call TRBJ1-3; possibly TRBD1 for D (5 bases). The CDR3 extends over 15 amino acids. V was pared by 0 bases and J by 4 bases, with 10 bases between. CDR1 is MNHEY, CDR2 SVGAGI, per germline. CDR3 bases: TGTGCCAGCAGTTACTCGGGGGGGTCCGGAAACACCATATATTTT. It translates to CASSYSGGSGNTIYF.

The chain joins TRBV5-1 to TRBJ2-7, with D possibly being TRBD2 (5 bases). The CDR3 length is 12 residues. V gave up 6 bases and J gave up 3 bases, with 10 bases separating them. CDR1 is SGHRS, CDR2 YFSETQ, per germline. CDR3 in amino acids: CASNGDYYEQYF. Written as DNA, the CDR3 is TGCGCCAGCAACGGCGACTACTACGAGCAGTACTTC.

The chain is built from TRBV9 and TRBJ1-1; 11 bases align to TRBD1. CDR3 length: 16 amino acids. Germline V lookup: CDR1 SGDLS, CDR2 YYNGEE. After removal of 4 bases from V and 1 base from J, the junction contained 6 bases not matched to a gene. This chain's CDR3 is CASSLGTGGRNTEAFF. CDR3 DNA sequence: TGTGCCAGCAGCCTAGGGACAGGGGGTAGGAACACTGAAGCTTTCTTT.

The genes are TRBV7-3 and TRBJ1-1; D remains ambiguous. CDR3 length: 15 residues. Trimming took off 0 bases at V and 4 bases at J, with 12 bases between the two ends. CDR1 and CDR2 (germline): SGHTA, FQGTGA. CDR3 nucleotides: TGTGCCAGCAGCTTAACGGACGGCATGGGCACTGAAGCTTTCTTT. Translation gives CASSLTDGMGTEAFF.

The chain employs TRBV3-1 (or the pseudogene TRBV3-2) and TRBJ2-1; tentatively, D is TRBD1 (6 bases). CDR3 length equals 13 residues. CDR1 is LGHDT, CDR2 YNNKEL, per germline (reference sequence). V was trimmed by 4 bases and J by 14 bases, leaving 18 bases between them. The CDR3 DNA sequence: TGTGCCAGCAGCCCCCGACAGGCCCTACAAGAGTTCTTC. Amino acids: CASSPRQALQEFF.

CDR3 nucleotide sequence: TGTGCCAGCACCAGACAGGGAAGTTCGGTTTATGGCTACACCTTC. Protein sequence: CASTRQGSSVYGYTF. The J gene is TRBJ1-2, the V gene TRBV18; 7 bases align to TRBD1. The CDR3 length is 15 residues. V lost 8 bases to trimming and J lost 5 bases; unmatched junction nucleotides: 14. CDR1 and CDR2 from the germline V gene are KGHSH and LQKENI.